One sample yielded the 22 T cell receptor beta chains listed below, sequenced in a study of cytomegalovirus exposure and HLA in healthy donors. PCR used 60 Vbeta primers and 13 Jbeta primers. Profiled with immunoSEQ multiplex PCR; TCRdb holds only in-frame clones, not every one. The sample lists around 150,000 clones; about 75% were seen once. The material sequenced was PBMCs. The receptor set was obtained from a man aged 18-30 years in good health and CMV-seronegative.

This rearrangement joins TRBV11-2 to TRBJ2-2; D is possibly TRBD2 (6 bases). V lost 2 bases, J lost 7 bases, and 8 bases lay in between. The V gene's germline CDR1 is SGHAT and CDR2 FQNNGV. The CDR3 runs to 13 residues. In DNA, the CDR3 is TGTGCCAGCAGCTTACGGGGGTACGGGGAGCTGTTTTTT. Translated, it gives CASSLRGYGELFF.

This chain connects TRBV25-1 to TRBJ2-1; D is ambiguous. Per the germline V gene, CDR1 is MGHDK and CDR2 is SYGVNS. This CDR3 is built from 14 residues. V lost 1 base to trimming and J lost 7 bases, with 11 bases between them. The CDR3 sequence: CASSESKARNEQFF. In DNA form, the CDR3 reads TGTGCCAGCAGTGAATCTAAAGCGAGGAATGAGCAGTTCTTC.

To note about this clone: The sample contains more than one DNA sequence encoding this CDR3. This CDR3 reads CASSPSGNNQPQHF. The DNA of the CDR3 is TGTGCCAGCAGTCCTTCGGGGAACAATCAGCCCCAGCATTTT. This sequence joins TRBV6-1 and TRBJ1-5; D not certain. The CDR3 has 14 residues. Germline CDR1 MNHNS, CDR2 SASEGT. Between the trimmed V and J ends, which lost 5 bases and 3 bases, there was a span of 11 bases.

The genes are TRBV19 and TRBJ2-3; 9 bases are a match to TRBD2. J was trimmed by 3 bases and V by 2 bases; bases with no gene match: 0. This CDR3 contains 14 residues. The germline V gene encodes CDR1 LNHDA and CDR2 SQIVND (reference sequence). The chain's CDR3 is CASSITSGTDTQYF. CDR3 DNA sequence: TGTGCCAGTAGTATAACTAGCGGGACAGATACGCAGTATTTT.

CDR3: CASSLASSASSSSGELFF. The DNA of the CDR3 is TGTGCCAGCAGCTTAGCATCTAGCGCCTCCTCAAGCTCCGGGGAGCTGTTTTTT. The J gene is TRBJ2-2, the V gene TRBV7-6; the D gene is possibly TRBD2 (6 bases). Germline CDR1 and CDR2: SGHVS and FNYEAQ. V shed 0 bases and J shed 6 bases, with 20 bases lying between them. The CDR3 is 18 residues long.

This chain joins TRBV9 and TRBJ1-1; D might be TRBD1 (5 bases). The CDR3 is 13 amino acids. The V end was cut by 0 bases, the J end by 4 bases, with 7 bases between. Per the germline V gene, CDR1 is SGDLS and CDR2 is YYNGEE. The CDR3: CASSVGRGTEAFF. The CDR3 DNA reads TGTGCCAGCAGCGTAGGTAGGGGCACTGAAGCTTTCTTT.

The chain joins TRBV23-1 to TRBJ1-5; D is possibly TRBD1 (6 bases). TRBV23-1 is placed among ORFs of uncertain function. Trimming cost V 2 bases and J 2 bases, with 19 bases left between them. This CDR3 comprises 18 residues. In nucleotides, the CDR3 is TGCGCCAGCAGTCAACCCCGGGGACACAATCAGGGCAATCAGCCCCAGCATTTT. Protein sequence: CASSQPRGHNQGNQPQHF.

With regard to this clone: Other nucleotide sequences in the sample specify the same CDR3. The CDR3 region has the DNA TGTGCCTGGAGTGAAGGACAGGGTATTAATTCACCCCTCCACTTT. It codes for CAWSEGQGINSPLHF. The V gene is TRBV30, the J gene TRBJ1-6; 8 nucleotides agree with TRBD1. V was clipped by 1 base and J by 6 bases; unmatched bases: 5. CDR3 length: 15 amino acids. The V gene's germline CDR1 is GTSNPN and CDR2 SVGIG (reference sequence).

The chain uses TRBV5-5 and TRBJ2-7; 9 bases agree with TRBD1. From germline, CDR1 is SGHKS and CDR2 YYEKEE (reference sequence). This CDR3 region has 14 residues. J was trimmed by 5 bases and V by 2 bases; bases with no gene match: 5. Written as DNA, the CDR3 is TGTGCCAGCAGCTTCGGGACAGGGCCAAACGAGCAGTACTTC. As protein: CASSFGTGPNEQYF. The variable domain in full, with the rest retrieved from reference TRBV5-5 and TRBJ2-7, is DAGVTQSPTHLIKTRGQQVTLRCSPISGHKSVSWYQQVLGQGPQFIFQYYEKEERGRGNFPDRFSARQFPNYSSELNVNALLLGDSALYLCASSFGTGPNEQYFGPGTRLTVT.

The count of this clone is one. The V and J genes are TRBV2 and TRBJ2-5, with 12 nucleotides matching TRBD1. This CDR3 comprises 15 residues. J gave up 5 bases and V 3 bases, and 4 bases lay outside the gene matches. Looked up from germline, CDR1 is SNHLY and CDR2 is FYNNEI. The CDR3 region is CASSDGTGGRETQYF. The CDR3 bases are TGTGCCAGCAGTGATGGGACAGGGGGCCGGGAGACCCAGTACTTC.

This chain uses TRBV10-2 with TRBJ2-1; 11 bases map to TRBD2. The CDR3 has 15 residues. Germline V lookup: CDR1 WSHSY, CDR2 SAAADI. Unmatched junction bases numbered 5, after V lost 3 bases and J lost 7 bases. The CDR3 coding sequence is TGCGCCAGCAGTGACTTCCTAGCGGGAGGTAATGAGCAGTTCTTC. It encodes CASSDFLAGGNEQFF.

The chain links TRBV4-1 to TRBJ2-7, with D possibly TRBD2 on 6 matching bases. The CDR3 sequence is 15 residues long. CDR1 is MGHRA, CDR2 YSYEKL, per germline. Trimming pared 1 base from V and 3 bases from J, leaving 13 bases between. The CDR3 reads CASSQAPGVYYEQYF. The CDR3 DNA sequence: TGCGCCAGCAGCCAAGCCCCGGGAGTATACTACGAGCAGTACTTC.

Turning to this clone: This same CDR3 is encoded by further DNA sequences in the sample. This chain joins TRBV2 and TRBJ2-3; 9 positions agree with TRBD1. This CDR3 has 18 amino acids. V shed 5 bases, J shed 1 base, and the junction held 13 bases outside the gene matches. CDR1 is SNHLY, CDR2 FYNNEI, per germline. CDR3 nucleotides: TGTGCCAGCAGTCGTACAGGGGGCGCCGGGGTTGGCACAGATACGCAGTATTTT. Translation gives CASSRTGGAGVGTDTQYF.

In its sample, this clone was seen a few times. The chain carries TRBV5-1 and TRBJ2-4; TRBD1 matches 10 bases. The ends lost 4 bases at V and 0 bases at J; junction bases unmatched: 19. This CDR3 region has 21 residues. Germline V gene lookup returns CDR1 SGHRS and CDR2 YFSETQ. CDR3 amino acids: CASSPDRQGALRLGAKNIQYF. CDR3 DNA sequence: TGCGCCAGCAGCCCCGATAGACAGGGGGCTTTACGTTTAGGAGCCAAAAACATTCAGTACTTC.

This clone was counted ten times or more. CDR3 residues: CASSEKVQGNSPLHF. Here the CDR3 DNA reads TGTGCCAGCAGTGAAAAGGTACAGGGGAATTCACCCCTCCACTTT. This chain links TRBV6-1 with TRBJ1-6; 7 bases fit TRBD1. Germline V gene data show CDR1 as MNHNS and CDR2 as SASEGT. The CDR3 is 15 amino acids. Trimming at V came to 2 bases and at J to 7 bases, leaving 5 bases not matched to a gene.

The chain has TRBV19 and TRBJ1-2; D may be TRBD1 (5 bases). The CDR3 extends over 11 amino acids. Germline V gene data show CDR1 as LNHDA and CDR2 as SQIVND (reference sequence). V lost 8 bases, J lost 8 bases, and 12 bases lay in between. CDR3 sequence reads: CASRTTGGYTF. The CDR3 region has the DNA TGTGCCAGTCGGACAACCGGGGGCTACACCTTC.

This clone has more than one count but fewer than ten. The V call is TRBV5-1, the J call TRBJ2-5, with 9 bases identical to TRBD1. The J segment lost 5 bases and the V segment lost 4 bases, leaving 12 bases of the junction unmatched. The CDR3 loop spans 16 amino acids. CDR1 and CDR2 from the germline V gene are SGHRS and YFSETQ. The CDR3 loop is CASSAPTGGRRETQYF. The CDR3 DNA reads TGCGCCAGCAGCGCCCCGACAGGGGGAAGACGGGAGACCCAGTACTTC.

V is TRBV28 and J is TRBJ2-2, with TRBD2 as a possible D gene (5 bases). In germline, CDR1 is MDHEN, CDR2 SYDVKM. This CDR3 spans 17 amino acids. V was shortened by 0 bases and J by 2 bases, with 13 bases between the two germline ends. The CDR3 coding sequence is TGTGCCAGCAGTTTATGGGGAGCCGAGGTTAACACCGGGGAGCTGTTTTTT. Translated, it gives CASSLWGAEVNTGELFF. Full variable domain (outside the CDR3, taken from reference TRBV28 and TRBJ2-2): DVKVTQSSRYLVKRTGEKVFLECVQDMDHENMFWYRQDPGLGLRLIYFSYDVKMKEKGDIPEGYSVSREKKERFSLILESASTNQTSMYLCASSLWGAEVNTGELFFGEGSRLTVL.

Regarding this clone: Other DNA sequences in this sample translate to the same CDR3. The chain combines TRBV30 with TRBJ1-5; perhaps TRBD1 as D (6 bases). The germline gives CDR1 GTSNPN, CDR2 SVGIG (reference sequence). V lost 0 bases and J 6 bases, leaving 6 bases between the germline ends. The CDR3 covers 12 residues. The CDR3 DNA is TGTGCCTGGAGTGTACAGGGTCAGCCCCAGCATTTT. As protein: CAWSVQGQPQHF.

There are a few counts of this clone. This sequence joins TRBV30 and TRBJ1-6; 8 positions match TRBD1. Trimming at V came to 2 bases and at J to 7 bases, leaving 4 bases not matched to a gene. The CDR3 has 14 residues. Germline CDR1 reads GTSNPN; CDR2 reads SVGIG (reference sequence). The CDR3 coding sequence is TGTGCCTGGAGTCACCGACAGGGGAATTCACCCCTCCACTTT. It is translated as CAWSHRQGNSPLHF.

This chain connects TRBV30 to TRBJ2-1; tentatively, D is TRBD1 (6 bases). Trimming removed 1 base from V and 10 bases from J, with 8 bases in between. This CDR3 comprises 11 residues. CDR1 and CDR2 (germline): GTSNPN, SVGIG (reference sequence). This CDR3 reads CAWSEQGEQFF. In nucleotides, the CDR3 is TGTGCCTGGAGTGAACAGGGCGAGCAGTTCTTC.

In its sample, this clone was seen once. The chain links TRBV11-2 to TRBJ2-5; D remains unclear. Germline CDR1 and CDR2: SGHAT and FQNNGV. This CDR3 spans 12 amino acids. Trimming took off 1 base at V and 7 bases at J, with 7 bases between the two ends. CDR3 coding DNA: TGTGCCAGCAGCTTAGTTCGAGGGACCCAGTACTTC. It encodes CASSLVRGTQYF.